This entry lists 20 T cell receptor beta chains sequenced from one sample in a study of T-cell memory formation after mild COVID-19. TCRdb processed the 5' RACE reads anew with MiXCR; each CDR3 protein has one entry. The sample consists of about 140,000 distinct CDR3 sequences, 13% to 15% of them appearing once. The specimen sequenced was PBMCs or a T cell subset sorted from them (not recorded which). The receptors were sampled from an adult woman who had mild COVID-19 (a few samples of this study predate the infection). Cell type and time point are not known.

This clonotype was counted a few times. The chain recombines TRBV25-1 with TRBJ2-5; TRBD1 is a possible D gene (5 bases). Trimming took off 2 bases at V and 4 bases at J, with 14 bases between the two ends. This CDR3 has 15 amino acids. CDR1 MGHDK and CDR2 SYGVNS come from the germline V gene. The CDR3, as DNA: TGTGCCAGCAGTGAACCCCCAGGGTCGGGAGAGACCCAGTACTTC. This codes for CASSEPPGSGETQYF.

The chain joins TRBV18 to TRBJ2-7, with D perhaps matching TRBD1 or TRBD2 (5 bases each). Trimming removed 3 bases from V and 3 bases from J, with 12 bases in between. The CDR3 has 14 residues. The V gene's germline CDR1 is KGHSH and CDR2 LQKENI. In DNA, the CDR3 is TGTGCCAGCTCACCCGGGGACGGTGGCTACGAGCAGTACTTC. Translation gives CASSPGDGGYEQYF.

The V call is TRBV5-6, the J call TRBJ1-2, with TRBD1 identical over 7 bases. The V gene's germline CDR1 is SGHDT and CDR2 YYEEEE. V gave up 7 bases and J gave up 3 bases; unmatched junction bases: 6. The CDR3 spans 13 residues. The CDR3 protein is CASSKDRDYGYTF. The CDR3 DNA follows: TGTGCCAGCTCAAAAGACAGGGACTATGGCTACACCTTC. The full variable domain, with the rest looked up from reference TRBV5-6 and TRBJ1-2, is DAGVTQSPTHLIKTRGQQVTLRCSPKSGHDTVSWYQQALGQGPQFIFQYYEEEERQRGNFPDRFSGHQFPNYSSELNVNALLLGDSALYLCASSKDRDYGYTFGSGTRLTVV.

The gene calls are TRBV5-4 and TRBJ2-1; no clear D. In germline, CDR1 is SGHNT, CDR2 YYREEE (reference sequence). The CDR3 contains 12 residues. V lost 0 bases and J lost 6, with 4 bases in between. The DNA for the CDR3 is TGTGCCAGCAGCTTGGCGGCCAATGAGCAGTTCTTC. Translating it yields CASSLAANEQFF.

The chain joins TRBV9 to TRBJ2-5; TRBD2 might be the D (6 bases). Germline V gene sequence: CDR1 SGDLS, CDR2 YYNGEE. V lost 0 bases and J 4 bases, leaving 19 bases between the germline ends. This CDR3 region has 17 residues. The CDR3 sequence: CASSVDGSEIGRETQYF. For the CDR3, the DNA is TGTGCCAGCAGCGTAGATGGGTCGGAAATCGGGAGAGAGACCCAGTACTTC.

Here the CDR3 DNA reads TGCAGCGTTGCCAGACAGGGGCGCTACGAGCAGTACTTC. Its protein is CSVARQGRYEQYF. The chain is built from TRBV29-1 and TRBJ2-7; the match to TRBD1 covers 8 bases. The germline V gene has CDR1 SQVTM and CDR2 ANQGSEA. Unmatched junction bases numbered 5, after V lost 4 bases and J lost 3 bases. The CDR3 sequence is 13 residues long.

This clonotype was detected many times. This chain links TRBV6-4 with TRBJ2-1; D gene unclear. Germline-derived CDR1 and CDR2 are MRHNA and SNTAGT. Trimming left V 0 bases short and J 0 bases short, with 9 bases between. The CDR3 runs 16 residues. In nucleotides, the CDR3 is TGTGCCAGCAGTGACTCAGACGGTAGCTCCTACAATGAGCAGTTCTTC. Protein sequence: CASSDSDGSSYNEQFF.

This clonotype was observed a few times. CDR3 nucleotides: TGCAGTGCTATTGTCTGGGGACAGGGCGGGAATGAGCAGTTCTTC. It specifies CSAIVWGQGGNEQFF. The chain uses TRBV20-1 and TRBJ2-1; 9 positions agree with TRBD1. V lost 4 bases, J lost 7 bases, and 11 bases stayed unmatched. The CDR3 totals 15 residues. CDR1 and CDR2 (germline): DFQATT, SNEGSKA (reference sequence).

This chain connects TRBV6-5 to TRBJ2-1, with 10 bases that match TRBD2. This CDR3 contains 14 residues. V lost 2 bases and J lost 6; bases outside the gene matches: 1. Germline V gene sequence: CDR1 MNHEY, CDR2 SVGAGI. CDR3 coding DNA: TGTGCCAGCAGTTACGGGACTAGCGTCAATGAGCAGTTCTTC. This encodes CASSYGTSVNEQFF.

CDR3 sequence: CASSFGGPGYEQYF. The CDR3 DNA follows: TGTGCCAGCAGTTTTGGGGGACCCGGATACGAGCAGTACTTC. The chain carries TRBV27 and TRBJ2-7; perhaps D is TRBD1 or TRBD2 (5 bases each). The CDR3 has 14 amino acids. With 3 bases removed from V and 4 bases from J, the gap between germline ends came to 13 bases. The germline V gene encodes CDR1 MNHEY and CDR2 SMNVEV (reference sequence).

This clonotype was seen only a few times. V usage is TRBV7-6 and J usage is TRBJ1-4; a weak D match, TRBD1 (5 bases). From germline, CDR1 is SGHVS and CDR2 FNYEAQ. The V end was cut by 0 bases, the J end by 5 bases, with 10 bases between. The CDR3 is 15 amino acids. As DNA, the CDR3 is TGTGCCAGCAGCTTAGCGGGCAGGGTCAATGAAAAACTGTTTTTT. As protein: CASSLAGRVNEKLFF.

This clonotype turned up a few times. The V gene is TRBV19, the J gene TRBJ2-1; D may match TRBD1 or TRBD2 (6 bases each). The germline gives CDR1 LNHDA, CDR2 SQIVND (reference sequence). CDR3 length: 15 amino acids. V gave up 6 bases and J gave up 7 bases, with 19 bases separating them. CDR3 DNA sequence: TGTGCCAGTAGCCCCTACGGGGGCGCCGGTAATGAGCAGTTCTTC. Translated: CASSPYGGAGNEQFF. Filled out from reference TRBV19 and TRBJ2-1, the complete variable domain reads DGGITQSPKYLFRKEGQNVTLSCEQNLNHDAMYWYRQDPGQGLRLIYYSQIVNDFQKGDIAEGYSVSREKKESFPLTVTSAQKNPTAFYLCASSPYGGAGNEQFFGPGTRLTVL.

This chain connects TRBV5-1 to TRBJ2-7; 8 nucleotides agree with TRBD1. Per germline, CDR1 SGHRS and CDR2 YFSETQ. The CDR3 runs to 15 residues. V shed 2 bases, J shed 1 base, and the junction held 5 bases outside the gene matches. CDR3 sequence reads: CASSFHGQGSYEQYF. The CDR3 region has the DNA TGCGCCAGCAGCTTCCATGGACAGGGTTCCTACGAGCAGTACTTC.

This clonotype was detected only a few times. V usage is TRBV19 and J usage is TRBJ2-1, with TRBD1 matching over 9 bases. Germline V CDR1 and CDR2: LNHDA, SQIVND (reference sequence). Germline trimming cut 6 bases from V and 6 bases from J; bases unmatched to any gene: 3. The CDR3 sequence is 13 residues long. The CDR3 spells CASRRTGANEQFF. CDR3 sequence (DNA): TGTGCCAGTAGACGGACAGGGGCCAATGAGCAGTTCTTC.

This clonotype was observed once. The chain carries TRBV7-6 and TRBJ2-1, with TRBD2 identical over 7 bases. V shed 1 base, J shed 0 bases, and the junction held 3 bases outside the gene matches. CDR3 length: 16 residues. Germline values: CDR1 SGHVS, CDR2 FNYEAQ. CDR3 bases: TGTGCCAGCAGCTTAGGGGGGGGAGACTCCTACAATGAGCAGTTCTTC. This sequence encodes CASSLGGGDSYNEQFF.

The table lists this clonotype with a few counts. This chain links TRBV9 with TRBJ1-5; possibly TRBD1 for D (5 bases). Trimming left V 1 base short and J 4 bases short, with 6 bases between. From germline, CDR1 is SGDLS and CDR2 YYNGEE. The CDR3 runs 13 residues. DNA for the CDR3: TGTGCCAGCAGCGTATGGGGGAATCAGCCCCAGCATTTT. Translated: CASSVWGNQPQHF. Based on the CDR3 plus reference TRBV9 and TRBJ1-5, the full variable domain is DSGVTQTPKHLITATGQRVTLRCSPRSGDLSVYWYQQSLDQGLQFLIQYYNGEERAKGNILERFSAQQFPDLHSELNLSSLELGDSALYFCASSVWGNQPQHFGDGTRLSIL.

In its sample, this clonotype was seen a few times. The rearrangement joins TRBV4-1 to TRBJ2-5, with TRBD2 as a possible D gene (6 bases). The CDR3 contains 15 residues. With 4 bases removed from V and 4 bases from J, the gap between germline ends came to 16 bases. Germline assignment: CDR1 MGHRA and CDR2 YSYEKL. The CDR3 region has the DNA TGCGCCAGCAGCCCGCTATGGGACGGGAGAGAGACCCAGTACTTC. Residues: CASSPLWDGRETQYF.

About this clonotype itself: No conserved phenylalanine or tryptophan ends this CDR3, so it is likely a read error. The gene calls are TRBV5-4 and TRBJ2-7; TRBD2 matches 8 bases. Germline values: CDR1 SGHNT, CDR2 YYREEE (reference sequence). This CDR3 spans 16 amino acids. V dropped 0 bases and J dropped 4; count of bases not matched to a gene: 9. CDR3 coding DNA: TGTGCCAGCAGCTTGGAGAGTAGCGGGATGATATACGAGCAGTACTCC. This codes for CASSLESSGMIYEQYS.

A few counts support this clonotype. The V and J genes are TRBV18 and TRBJ2-4; no clear D gene. This CDR3 contains 13 residues. The germline V and J ends were trimmed by 2 bases and 6 bases, with 8 bases remaining between them. CDR1 is KGHSH and CDR2 is LQKENI in the germline V gene. Here the CDR3 DNA reads TGTGCCAGCTCACCAGAGAGGAGAAACATTCAGTACTTC. Its translation is CASSPERRNIQYF.

The CDR3 loop is CASSLGHEQFF. The CDR3 bases are TGTGCCAGCAGCTTAGGGCATGAGCAGTTCTTC. The V call is TRBV7-8, the J call TRBJ2-1; D remains unclear. V dropped 1 base and J dropped 8 bases, with 3 bases sitting between them. The CDR3 contains 11 residues. Per germline, CDR1 SGHVS and CDR2 FQNEAQ.